The 23 T cell receptor beta chains below were found in one sample sequenced in a study of T cell responses to AZD1222 COVID-19 vaccine (dated by TCRdb to about 2021). This sample's time point label indicates: about 28 days (+/-7) after the second vaccine dose. The library was built by means of the immunoSEQ multiplex PCR assay. TCRdb limited this immuneACCESS table to in-frame rearrangements with V and J called. A share of clones is missing; checked studies link under half to unresolved V genes, and the rest is unexplained. The sample includes about 80,000 clones, with 75% to 90% observed a single time. The ten largest account for around 3.6% of the sample. Sequenced here: peripheral blood, sampled 28 days after the second AZD1222 dose. The receptors shown here come from an adult who received the AZD1222 COVID-19 vaccine.

About this clone itself: The same CDR3 can be traced to other DNA sequences in this sample. The V gene is TRBV5-4, the J gene TRBJ1-1, with 9 bases matching TRBD1. This CDR3 comprises 14 residues. Losses at the gene ends were 3 bases for V and 4 bases for J; bases not matched to a gene: 4. Germline V gene sequence: CDR1 SGHNT, CDR2 YYREEE (reference sequence). CDR3 nucleotides: TGTGCCAGCAGCTACGGACAGGGGTTCACTGAAGCTTTCTTT. Its translation is CASSYGQGFTEAFF.

This clone was found a few times. The rearrangement joins TRBV12-3 or TRBV12-4 to TRBJ2-3; 9 bases match TRBD2. This CDR3 contains 13 residues. V trimming: 6 bases; J trimming: 8 bases; junction bases outside the gene matches: 6. The CDR3 region has the DNA TGTGCCAGCAGACCTAGCGGGATGGGTACGCAGTATTTT. Its protein product is CASRPSGMGTQYF.

CDR3: CASSDVSGGTGGLNTEAFF. The CDR3 DNA reads TGTGCCAGCAGCGACGTCTCCGGAGGGACAGGGGGCCTGAACACTGAAGCTTTCTTT. The chain uses TRBV9 and TRBJ1-1, with 12 bases identical to TRBD1. Germline trimming cut 3 bases from V and 0 bases from J; bases unmatched to any gene: 12. Germline V gene data show CDR1 as SGDLS and CDR2 as YYNGEE. This CDR3 contains 19 residues. Combining the CDR3 with reference TRBV9 and TRBJ1-1 gives the whole variable domain DSGVTQTPKHLITATGQRVTLRCSPRSGDLSVYWYQQSLDQGLQFLIQYYNGEERAKGNILERFSAQQFPDLHSELNLSSLELGDSALYFCASSDVSGGTGGLNTEAFFGQGTRLTVV.

The gene calls are TRBV3-1 (or the pseudogene TRBV3-2) and TRBJ2-1, with TRBD1 identical over 8 bases. Germline-derived CDR1 and CDR2 are LGHDT and YNNKEL (reference sequence). The CDR3 totals 13 residues. The V segment lost 4 bases and the J segment 12 bases; nucleotides outside the gene matches: 8. CDR3 sequence reads: CASSRGPGGWQFF. Here the CDR3 DNA reads TGTGCCAGCAGCCGGGGCCCAGGGGGCTGGCAGTTCTTC.

V gene TRBV4-2 combines with J gene TRBJ1-1; maybe TRBD1 (5 bases). The CDR3 length is 16 residues. In germline, CDR1 is LGHNA, CDR2 YNFKEQ. The V gene lost 5 bases and the J gene lost 7 bases, with 23 bases spanning the gap. In DNA form, the CDR3 reads TGTGCCAGCAGCAGTCGGGACGGCCTCTTTGAGAATGAAGCTTTCTTT. Its protein is CASSSRDGLFENEAFF.

The rearrangement uses TRBV25-1 and TRBJ1-6; D not certain. The CDR3 spans 13 residues. The ends were cut back, 6 bases at V and 8 bases at J, with 11 bases in the middle. Germline assignment: CDR1 MGHDK and CDR2 SYGVNS. DNA of the CDR3: TGTGCCAGCAGCGCTCTCATTTATTCACCCCTCCACTTT. As protein: CASSALIYSPLHF.

This clone was picked up one time. Other DNA sequences in this sample translate to the same CDR3. The chain is built from TRBV9 and TRBJ2-2; 10 bases align to TRBD2. Trimming took 7 bases from V and 2 from J; bases not matched to a gene: 5. Germline loops: CDR1 SGDLS, CDR2 YYNGEE. This CDR3 comprises 15 residues. The chain's CDR3 is CASSASGSNTGELFF. CDR3 sequence (DNA): TGTGCCAGCTCGGCTAGCGGGAGCAACACCGGGGAGCTGTTTTTT.

The V gene is TRBV4-2, the J gene TRBJ1-5; TRBD1 might be the D (5 bases). CDR3 length: 13 residues. Germline V gene sequence: CDR1 LGHNA, CDR2 YNFKEQ. V was pared by 7 bases and J by 4 bases, with 11 bases between. Here the CDR3 reads CASTQAPNQPQHF. In DNA form, the CDR3 reads TGTGCCAGCACACAGGCCCCTAATCAGCCCCAGCATTTT.

This clone has more than one count but fewer than ten. CDR3 sequence (DNA): TGTGCCTGGAGTGTTAGGTTCCATGGCTACACCTTC. This translates into CAWSVRFHGYTF. The chain uses TRBV30 and TRBJ1-2; no reliable D call. V shed 0 bases and J shed 6 bases, with 8 bases lying between them. CDR3 length equals 12 residues. From germline, CDR1 is GTSNPN and CDR2 SVGIG (reference sequence).

The rearrangement uses TRBV30 and TRBJ1-3; the D gene is possibly TRBD1 (6 bases). The V end was cut by 3 bases, the J end by 2 bases, with 14 bases between. Per germline, CDR1 GTSNPN and CDR2 SVGIG (reference sequence). The CDR3 runs 15 residues. The DNA for the CDR3 is TGTGCCTGGAGGGGCGACAGGCTTGCTGGAAACACCATATATTTT. It encodes CAWRGDRLAGNTIYF.

Only a few counts were recorded for this clone. The gene calls are TRBV16 and TRBJ1-5, with D possibly matching TRBD1 (6 bases). CDR1 and CDR2 from the germline V gene are KGHSY and FQNENV. The CDR3 spans 15 residues. With 3 bases removed from V and 4 bases from J, the gap between germline ends came to 13 bases. The CDR3 loop is CASSQGWTANQPQHF. CDR3 nucleotide sequence: TGTGCCAGCAGCCAGGGTTGGACAGCGAATCAGCCCCAGCATTTT.

As for this clone: The sample carries other DNA sequences with the same CDR3. This sequence joins TRBV24-1 and TRBJ2-5; 16 bases agree with TRBD2. The CDR3 extends over 15 amino acids. Germline V gives CDR1 KGHDR, CDR2 SFDVKD. V gave up 6 bases and J gave up 5 bases; unmatched junction bases: 2. Here the CDR3 DNA reads TGTGCCACCAGTATGGGACTAGCGGGGGGGGAGACCCAGTACTTC. It yields the protein CATSMGLAGGETQYF.

The chain carries TRBV28 and TRBJ1-2, with no clear D. Germline loops: CDR1 MDHEN, CDR2 SYDVKM. V shed 3 bases and J shed 1 base, with 12 bases lying between them. The CDR3 spans 15 residues. The CDR3: CASSLTQASNYGYTF. Written as DNA, the CDR3 is TGTGCCAGCAGTTTGACTCAGGCCAGTAACTATGGCTACACCTTC.

The chain combines TRBV14 with TRBJ1-1; possibly TRBD1 for D (6 bases). The V end lost 0 bases, the J end lost 0 bases, and 8 bases lay between the germline ends. There are 15 residues in the CDR3. Germline V gene sequence: CDR1 SGHDN, CDR2 FVKESK. The CDR3 protein is CASSQEGTMNTEAFF. The CDR3 DNA sequence: TGTGCCAGCAGCCAAGAAGGGACAATGAACACTGAAGCTTTCTTT.

The V call is TRBV29-1, the J call TRBJ2-3; D possibly corresponds to TRBD2 (6 bases). Germline-derived CDR1 and CDR2 are SQVTM and ANQGSEA. V lost 4 bases and J lost 0, with 17 bases in between. The CDR3 extends over 16 amino acids. The CDR3 region is CSVGSSGATSTDTQYF. For the CDR3, the DNA is TGCAGCGTTGGTAGTAGCGGCGCGACTAGCACAGATACGCAGTATTTT.

The chain carries TRBV27 and TRBJ1-5, with D perhaps TRBD1 (5 bases). Trimming shortened V by 2 bases and J by 9 bases, and 14 bases separated the two germline ends. The CDR3 spans 14 residues. The germline gives CDR1 MNHEY, CDR2 SMNVEV (reference sequence). The DNA for the CDR3 is TGTGCCAGCAGTTTAGGGACGCCGTCGGGGCCCCAGCATTTT. It specifies CASSLGTPSGPQHF.

The chain links TRBV5-6 to TRBJ1-6, with TRBD1 as a possible D gene (6 bases). V lost 4 bases to trimming and J lost 6 bases, with 14 bases between them. CDR1 and CDR2 (germline): SGHDT, YYEEEE. The CDR3 extends over 15 amino acids. CDR3 sequence (DNA): TGTGCCAGCAGCCGCTGGGGGGGCGCTAATTCACCCCTCCACTTT. It translates to CASSRWGGANSPLHF.

The chain employs TRBV5-6 and TRBJ1-4; 8 bases match TRBD1. Germline lookup yields CDR1 SGHDT and CDR2 YYEEEE. The length of the CDR3 is 14 residues. J lost 8 bases, V lost 2 bases, and 5 bases had no gene match. The CDR3 DNA is TGTGCCAGCAGCTTACAGGGGGAGCTGGAAAAACTGTTTTTT. Protein product: CASSLQGELEKLFF.

J is TRBJ2-1 and V is TRBV18, with TRBD2 matching over 10 bases. The germline gives CDR1 KGHSH, CDR2 LQKENI. The CDR3 covers 17 residues. V shed 3 bases and J 6 bases; nucleotides not matched to a gene: 11. CDR3 DNA: TGTGCCAGCTCACCGCAGTCCGGAGCGGGGGGGCCCAATGAGCAGTTCTTC. Residues: CASSPQSGAGGPNEQFF. The whole variable domain, filled in from reference TRBV18 and TRBJ2-1, reads NAGVMQNPRHLVRRRGQEARLRCSPMKGHSHVYWYRQLPEEGLKFMVYLQKENIIDESGMPKERFSAEFPKEGPSILRIQQVVRGDSAAYFCASSPQSGAGGPNEQFFGPGTRLTVL.

As to this clone: The junction differs from germline at one of its ends, possibly a read error. This chain links TRBV4-3 with TRBJ1-6; 7 bases are shared with TRBD1. Per germline, CDR1 LGHNA and CDR2 YSLEER. The CDR3 is 12 amino acids. The CDR3 region is CASSQRQGPLYF. The CDR3 DNA reads as TGCGCCAGCAGCCAACGACAGGGCCCCCTCTACTTT.

This clone has only one observation. The DNA of the CDR3 is TGTGCCAGCAGCGACAGGGGTCCCAACTATGGCTACACCTTC. It specifies CASSDRGPNYGYTF. The rearrangement uses TRBV3-1 (or the pseudogene TRBV3-2) and TRBJ1-2, with 8 bases aligning to TRBD1. Per germline, CDR1 LGHDT and CDR2 YNNKEL (reference sequence). The CDR3 runs to 14 residues. V lost 5 bases to trimming and J lost 2 bases; unmatched junction nucleotides: 4.

The chain employs TRBV29-1 and TRBJ1-4, with D possibly TRBD1 on 5 matching bases. CDR1 and CDR2 (germline): SQVTM, ANQGSEA. This CDR3 spans 12 amino acids. The V and J ends lost 2 bases and 8 bases respectively, with 9 bases between them. This CDR3 reads CSVELKGEKLFF. In DNA, the CDR3 is TGCAGCGTTGAATTAAAGGGGGAAAAACTGTTTTTT.

This clone is a singleton in its sample. The chain joins TRBV28 to TRBJ2-7; TRBD2 matches 12 bases. Losses at the gene ends were 5 bases for V and 4 bases for J; bases not matched to a gene: 6. In germline, CDR1 is MDHEN, CDR2 SYDVKM. The CDR3 covers 15 residues. This CDR3 reads CASSTSGRTLYEQYF. The CDR3 region has the DNA TGTGCCAGCAGTACTAGCGGGAGGACTCTTTACGAGCAGTACTTC.